Shown below are 32 T cell receptor beta chains from a single sample sequenced in a study of CD8 T cells in Susac syndrome. Roughly 0.45 to 1 ug RNA was reverse transcribed with random hexamers. TCRdb re-derived calls from the immunoSEQ multiplex PCR reads in MiXCR, one entry per CDR3 protein. The table lists about 240,000 distinct CDR3 sequences, less than 96% of them singletons. The sequencing input was CD4+ T cells from PBMCs. These receptors all come from a human donor with Susac syndrome.

The chain joins TRBV15 to TRBJ1-1; D unresolved. The CDR3 sequence is 13 residues long. Germline lookup yields CDR1 LNHNV and CDR2 YYDKDF (reference sequence). Trimming left V 5 bases short and J 1 base short, with 8 bases between. For the CDR3, the DNA is TGTGCCACCAGCGAGGGCCCGAACACTGAAGCTTTCTTT. This codes for CATSEGPNTEAFF.

The chain combines TRBV6-1 with TRBJ1-5, with TRBD1 matching over 9 bases. Unmatched junction bases numbered 14, after V lost 4 bases and J lost 4 bases. This CDR3 is 18 amino acids long. The V gene's germline CDR1 is MNHNS and CDR2 SASEGT. CDR3 in amino acids: CASSGVTGGFRRNQPQHF. CDR3 nucleotide sequence: TGTGCCAGCAGTGGTGTGACAGGGGGGTTTAGAAGGAATCAGCCCCAGCATTTT.

This clonotype appeared once. This chain uses TRBV12-3 or TRBV12-4 with TRBJ1-2; maybe TRBD1 (5 bases). Trimming removed 2 bases from V and 7 bases from J, with 17 bases in between. The CDR3 is 15 residues long. The CDR3, as DNA: TGTGCCAGCAGTTTATTTTCTGGGACGGCTAGTGGCTACACCTTC. It yields the protein CASSLFSGTASGYTF.

CDR3 bases: TGTGCCAGCAGTGACACCGGGTTGGCTGAAGCTTTCTTT. This gives the protein CASSDTGLAEAFF. The chain uses TRBV2 and TRBJ1-1; D unresolved. The V gene's germline CDR1 is SNHLY and CDR2 FYNNEI. This CDR3 spans 13 amino acids. V gave up 3 bases and J gave up 6 bases, with 11 bases separating them.

V usage is TRBV14 and J usage is TRBJ1-1, with no clear D. V was shortened by 3 bases and J by 2 bases, with 10 bases between the two germline ends. This CDR3 contains 14 residues. The germline gives CDR1 SGHDN, CDR2 FVKESK. Here the CDR3 reads CASSHRRLNTEAFF. The CDR3 coding sequence is TGTGCCAGCAGCCACCGAAGGCTAAACACTGAAGCTTTCTTT.

This rearrangement joins TRBV20-1 to TRBJ2-1; perhaps TRBD2 as D (7 bases). The length of the CDR3 is 14 residues. Germline V lookup: CDR1 DFQATT, CDR2 SNEGSKA (reference sequence). This chain's CDR3 is CSPRGGGSYNEQFF. The CDR3 region has the DNA TGCAGCCCCAGGGGAGGGGGGTCCTACAATGAGCAGTTCTTC.

The chain uses TRBV20-1 and TRBJ2-7, with D tentatively TRBD2 (6 bases). Germline assignment: CDR1 DFQATT and CDR2 SNEGSKA (reference sequence). The length of the CDR3 is 12 residues. Trimming took 1 base from V and 3 from J, leaving 7 bases between them. The CDR3 sequence: CSARAGSYEQYF. The CDR3, as DNA: TGCAGTGCTAGAGCCGGGAGCTACGAGCAGTACTTC.

The rearrangement uses TRBV5-1 and TRBJ1-5; TRBD1 might be the D (5 bases). The V gene lost 2 bases and the J gene lost 9 bases, with 15 bases spanning the gap. The CDR3 covers 14 residues. The germline V gene encodes CDR1 SGHRS and CDR2 YFSETQ. CDR3: CASSFTAGDGPQHF. For the CDR3, the DNA is TGCGCCAGCAGCTTTACGGCTGGGGACGGGCCCCAGCATTTT.

This chain links TRBV5-1 with TRBJ1-1; D unclear. The CDR3 spans 14 residues. Trimming took off 2 bases at V and 3 bases at J, with 11 bases between the two ends. Germline V lookup: CDR1 SGHRS, CDR2 YFSETQ. This CDR3 is CASSLDGSDTEAFF. The CDR3 DNA follows: TGCGCCAGCAGCTTAGATGGTTCCGACACTGAAGCTTTCTTT. The full variable domain, completed using reference TRBV5-1 and TRBJ1-1, is KAGVTQTPRYLIKTRGQQVTLSCSPISGHRSVSWYQQTPGQGLQFLFEYFSETQRNKGNFPGRFSGRQFSNSRSEMNVSTLELGDSALYLCASSLDGSDTEAFFGQGTRLTVV.

The V and J genes are TRBV20-1 and TRBJ2-1; 8 bases fit TRBD2. The germline CDR1 and CDR2 sequences are DFQATT and SNEGSKA (reference sequence). CDR3 length: 14 residues. The junction had 4 bases not matched to a gene; V was cut back by 1 base and J by 5 bases. CDR3 in amino acids: CSARAPGLDNEQFF. CDR3 in DNA: TGCAGTGCTAGAGCCCCGGGACTAGACAATGAGCAGTTCTTC.

The chain has TRBV21-1 and TRBJ1-2; no DNA check was done on the table's D call, TRBD1. TRBV21-1 is shown as a pseudogene. CDR3 length: 15 amino acids. As DNA, the CDR3 is TGTGCCAGCAGCTGGACCGTGGGCCTCAACTATGGCTACACCTTC. Translating it yields CASSWTVGLNYGYTF.

This clonotype was seen only once. The chain recombines TRBV12-3 or TRBV12-4 with TRBJ2-5; D tentatively fits TRBD1 or TRBD2 (5 bases each). The CDR3 is 14 amino acids. V dropped 6 bases and J dropped 1 base, with 12 bases sitting between them. The CDR3 sequence: CASSFDGTQETQYF. The CDR3 nucleotides read TGTGCCAGCAGCTTTGATGGGACCCAAGAGACCCAGTACTTC.

This chain uses TRBV20-1 with TRBJ2-1, with D uncertain. Trimming took 3 bases from V and 4 from J, leaving 4 bases between them. From germline, CDR1 is DFQATT and CDR2 SNEGSKA (reference sequence). The CDR3 covers 11 residues. The CDR3 region is CSARLYNEQFF. The CDR3 region has the DNA TGCAGTGCTAGGTTGTACAATGAGCAGTTCTTC.

The genes are TRBV4-2 and TRBJ2-2; D is ambiguous. With 0 bases removed from V and 5 bases from J, the gap between germline ends came to 19 bases. This CDR3 contains 18 residues. Germline V gene data show CDR1 as LGHNA and CDR2 as YNFKEQ. The CDR3 DNA reads TGTGCCAGCAGCCAAGATCCCTTGGTGGGTGTAACAACCGGGGAGCTGTTTTTT. This encodes CASSQDPLVGVTTGELFF.

V is TRBV20-1 and J is TRBJ2-7; D might be TRBD1 (6 bases). Trimming stripped 3 bases from V and 4 bases from J, with 10 bases between. CDR3 length: 12 amino acids. CDR1 is DFQATT, CDR2 SNEGSKA, per germline (reference sequence). The CDR3 DNA reads TGCAGTGCTAGGAACCAGGGGTACGAGCAGTACTTC. Its protein product is CSARNQGYEQYF.

The CDR3 is CSAGIAGVAQETQYF. DNA for the CDR3: TGCAGTGCTGGAATAGCGGGGGTGGCACAAGAGACCCAGTACTTC. J is TRBJ2-5 and V is TRBV20-1; 9 bases align to TRBD2. The trim removed 5 bases at V and 2 bases at J, leaving 9 bases unmatched. Per germline, CDR1 DFQATT and CDR2 SNEGSKA (reference sequence). CDR3 length: 15 residues.

The rearrangement joins TRBV20-1 to TRBJ1-2, with D perhaps TRBD1 (6 bases). The CDR3 has 13 residues. The germline CDR1 and CDR2 sequences are DFQATT and SNEGSKA (reference sequence). V shed 4 bases and J shed 3 bases, with 12 bases lying between them. For the CDR3, the DNA is TGCAGTGCTACCCCAGGGGCCGACTATGGCTACACCTTC. It codes for CSATPGADYGYTF.

Written as DNA, the CDR3 is TGTGCCAGCAGCCTAAGGACAGTTAACACTGAAGCTTTCTTT. As protein: CASSLRTVNTEAFF. V is TRBV3-1 and J is TRBJ1-1; D perhaps matches TRBD1 (6 bases). Germline CDR1 LGHDT, CDR2 YNNKEL (reference sequence). V was pared by 4 bases and J by 2 bases, with 11 bases between. The CDR3 contains 14 residues.

In DNA form, the CDR3 reads TGCGCCAGCAGCACCTACCCCGGGACAGGGATCTATGGCTACACCTTC. Its translation is CASSTYPGTGIYGYTF. The chain uses TRBV5-1 and TRBJ1-2; 9 bases agree with TRBD1. The V gene end was trimmed by 4 bases and the J gene end by 4 bases; junction bases not matched to a gene: 11. The CDR3 has 16 amino acids. Per germline, CDR1 SGHRS and CDR2 YFSETQ.

In DNA form, the CDR3 reads TGTGCCAGCAGCTTAATCGCAGGGGCAGAGACCCAGTACTTC. This encodes CASSLIAGAETQYF. The chain is built from TRBV7-3 and TRBJ2-5; tentatively, D is TRBD1 (6 bases). The germline V and J ends were trimmed by 1 base and 4 bases, with 10 bases remaining between them. This CDR3 region has 14 residues. Germline loops: CDR1 SGHTA, CDR2 FQGTGA.

The rearrangement uses TRBV27 and TRBJ1-2; 7 bases are shared with TRBD1. Germline V CDR1 and CDR2: MNHEY, SMNVEV (reference sequence). The V and J ends lost 4 bases and 8 bases, in that order; junction bases with no gene match: 13. This CDR3 spans 15 amino acids. As DNA, the CDR3 is TGTGCCAGCAGTTCCAACAGGGGACCTACCAGGGGCTACACCTTC. Its protein product is CASSSNRGPTRGYTF.

V usage is TRBV15 and J usage is TRBJ1-2; maybe TRBD1 (6 bases). The germline V and J ends were trimmed by 1 base and 6 bases, with 15 bases remaining between them. Looked up from germline, CDR1 is LNHNV and CDR2 is YYDKDF (reference sequence). The CDR3 is 15 residues long. The CDR3 region has the DNA TGTGCCACCAGCAGAGTGAAGTCAGGGGACAATGGCTACACCTTC. This translates into CATSRVKSGDNGYTF.

The chain combines TRBV28 with TRBJ1-5; the D gene is possibly TRBD1 (5 bases). V was pared by 2 bases and J by 4 bases, with 12 bases between. Germline V gene data show CDR1 as MDHEN and CDR2 as SYDVKM. This CDR3 spans 15 amino acids. DNA for the CDR3: TGTGCCAGCAGTTTAGGGGGGTTGGCAAATCAGCCCCAGCATTTT. This codes for CASSLGGLANQPQHF.

The V and J genes are TRBV6-6 and TRBJ1-3; D uncertain. The V end was cut by 6 bases, the J end by 0 bases, with 9 bases between. Germline assignment: CDR1 MNHNY and CDR2 SVGAGI (reference sequence). The CDR3 sequence is 14 residues long. In DNA form, the CDR3 reads TGTGCCAGCAGCCAAGGGAACTCTGGAAACACCATATATTTT. Encoded protein: CASSQGNSGNTIYF.

The J gene is TRBJ2-7, the V gene TRBV27; D is unclear. Trimming stripped 6 bases from V and 4 bases from J, with 19 bases between. Germline V CDR1 and CDR2: MNHEY, SMNVEV (reference sequence). This CDR3 spans 15 amino acids. In DNA, the CDR3 is TGTGCCAGCAGCCCGACCTCCCCCGACCAGTACGAGCAGTACTTC. It translates to CASSPTSPDQYEQYF.

This clonotype was picked up a small number of times. The chain joins TRBV20-1 to TRBJ2-7; D assignment may be TRBD1 or TRBD2 (5 bases each). The CDR3 loop spans 14 amino acids. Per the germline V gene, CDR1 is DFQATT and CDR2 is SNEGSKA (reference sequence). The germline V and J ends were trimmed by 3 bases and 0 bases, with 12 bases remaining between them. Written as DNA, the CDR3 is TGCAGTGCTAGGGGGACCGTGAGCTCCTACGAGCAGTACTTC. This sequence encodes CSARGTVSSYEQYF.

The chain combines TRBV3-1 with TRBJ2-7; D remains unclear. CDR1 is LGHDT and CDR2 is YNNKEL in the germline V gene (reference sequence). Trimming removed 5 bases from V and 4 bases from J, with 18 bases in between. The CDR3 covers 15 residues. In nucleotides, the CDR3 is TGTGCCAGCAGCAACATGACCCGAAGGTCGTACGAGCAGTACTTC. The encoded protein is CASSNMTRRSYEQYF.

CDR3 amino acids: CASKVVLAGRYEQYF. CDR3 nucleotide sequence: TGCGCCAGCAAGGTAGTACTAGCGGGAAGGTACGAGCAGTACTTC. V gene TRBV5-1 combines with J gene TRBJ2-7; 10 bases align to TRBD2. CDR1 is SGHRS and CDR2 is YFSETQ in the germline V gene. The CDR3 length is 15 residues. Trimming cost V 6 bases and J 4 bases; bases outside gene matches: 10.

This chain joins TRBV7-8 and TRBJ2-5; D is undetermined. This CDR3 is 13 amino acids long. Germline V gene data show CDR1 as SGHVS and CDR2 as FQNEAQ. The V end lost 0 bases, the J end lost 5 bases, and 7 bases lay between the germline ends. CDR3 nucleotide sequence: TGTGCCAGCAGCTTAGCGGCGAGGGAGACCCAGTACTTC. It encodes CASSLAARETQYF.

This rearrangement joins TRBV20-1 to TRBJ1-2; D unresolved. CDR3 length: 15 residues. V was trimmed by 0 bases and J by 7 bases, leaving 18 bases between them. CDR1 is DFQATT and CDR2 is SNEGSKA in the germline V gene (reference sequence). This chain's CDR3 is CSARDPSRERTGYTF. The CDR3 coding sequence is TGCAGTGCTAGAGATCCTTCACGGGAGCGGACTGGCTACACCTTC.

The V call is TRBV5-1, the J call TRBJ2-1, with a possible D match to TRBD1 (6 bases). CDR1 SGHRS and CDR2 YFSETQ come from the germline V gene. Trimming took off 4 bases at V and 10 bases at J, with 12 bases between the two ends. The CDR3 extends over 12 amino acids. CDR3 amino acids: CASSRSQGEQFF. Here the CDR3 DNA reads TGCGCCAGCAGCCGGTCGCAGGGGGAGCAGTTCTTC. The entire variable domain, with the rest obtained from reference TRBV5-1 and TRBJ2-1, is as follows: KAGVTQTPRYLIKTRGQQVTLSCSPISGHRSVSWYQQTPGQGLQFLFEYFSETQRNKGNFPGRFSGRQFSNSRSEMNVSTLELGDSALYLCASSRSQGEQFFGPGTRLTVL.

V and J are TRBV9 and TRBJ2-2; D uncertain. The CDR3 sequence is 14 residues long. Trimming stripped 0 bases from V and 5 bases from J, with 8 bases between. The V gene's germline CDR1 is SGDLS and CDR2 YYNGEE. CDR3 in amino acids: CASSVVMGTGELFF. The DNA for the CDR3 is TGTGCCAGCAGCGTAGTAATGGGGACCGGGGAGCTGTTTTTT.